This TCR beta chain was observed in a study of CD8+ T cells in alopecia areata. At the level of the study: Severity was scored as percentage of affected scalp area in treated patients.

cDNA reverse transcribed from extracted RNA served as the sequencing template. The data were produced by immunoSEQ multiplex PCR, yet TCRdb's version contains in-frame clones alone and is incomplete. The sample yields some 170,000 clones, about 55% seen once. Treatment of the sample: oral pan-JAK inhibitor, 5-10 mg twice daily. Samples from alopecia areata patients were lesional scalp punch biopsies and peripheral blood. V lost 6 bases and J lost 3, with 9 bases in between. The CDR3 runs to 13 residues. From germline, CDR1 is MGHDK and CDR2 SYGVNS. The material sequenced was CD8+ T cells sorted from blood, taken at week 24, from a patient treated with tofacitinib. The V gene is TRBV25-1, the J gene TRBJ1-5, with no clear D. The receptor was derived from a human donor with alopecia areata. CDR3 loop: CASRDDLNQPQHF. CDR3 coding DNA: TGTGCCAGCAGGGACGACCTCAATCAGCCCCAGCATTTT.